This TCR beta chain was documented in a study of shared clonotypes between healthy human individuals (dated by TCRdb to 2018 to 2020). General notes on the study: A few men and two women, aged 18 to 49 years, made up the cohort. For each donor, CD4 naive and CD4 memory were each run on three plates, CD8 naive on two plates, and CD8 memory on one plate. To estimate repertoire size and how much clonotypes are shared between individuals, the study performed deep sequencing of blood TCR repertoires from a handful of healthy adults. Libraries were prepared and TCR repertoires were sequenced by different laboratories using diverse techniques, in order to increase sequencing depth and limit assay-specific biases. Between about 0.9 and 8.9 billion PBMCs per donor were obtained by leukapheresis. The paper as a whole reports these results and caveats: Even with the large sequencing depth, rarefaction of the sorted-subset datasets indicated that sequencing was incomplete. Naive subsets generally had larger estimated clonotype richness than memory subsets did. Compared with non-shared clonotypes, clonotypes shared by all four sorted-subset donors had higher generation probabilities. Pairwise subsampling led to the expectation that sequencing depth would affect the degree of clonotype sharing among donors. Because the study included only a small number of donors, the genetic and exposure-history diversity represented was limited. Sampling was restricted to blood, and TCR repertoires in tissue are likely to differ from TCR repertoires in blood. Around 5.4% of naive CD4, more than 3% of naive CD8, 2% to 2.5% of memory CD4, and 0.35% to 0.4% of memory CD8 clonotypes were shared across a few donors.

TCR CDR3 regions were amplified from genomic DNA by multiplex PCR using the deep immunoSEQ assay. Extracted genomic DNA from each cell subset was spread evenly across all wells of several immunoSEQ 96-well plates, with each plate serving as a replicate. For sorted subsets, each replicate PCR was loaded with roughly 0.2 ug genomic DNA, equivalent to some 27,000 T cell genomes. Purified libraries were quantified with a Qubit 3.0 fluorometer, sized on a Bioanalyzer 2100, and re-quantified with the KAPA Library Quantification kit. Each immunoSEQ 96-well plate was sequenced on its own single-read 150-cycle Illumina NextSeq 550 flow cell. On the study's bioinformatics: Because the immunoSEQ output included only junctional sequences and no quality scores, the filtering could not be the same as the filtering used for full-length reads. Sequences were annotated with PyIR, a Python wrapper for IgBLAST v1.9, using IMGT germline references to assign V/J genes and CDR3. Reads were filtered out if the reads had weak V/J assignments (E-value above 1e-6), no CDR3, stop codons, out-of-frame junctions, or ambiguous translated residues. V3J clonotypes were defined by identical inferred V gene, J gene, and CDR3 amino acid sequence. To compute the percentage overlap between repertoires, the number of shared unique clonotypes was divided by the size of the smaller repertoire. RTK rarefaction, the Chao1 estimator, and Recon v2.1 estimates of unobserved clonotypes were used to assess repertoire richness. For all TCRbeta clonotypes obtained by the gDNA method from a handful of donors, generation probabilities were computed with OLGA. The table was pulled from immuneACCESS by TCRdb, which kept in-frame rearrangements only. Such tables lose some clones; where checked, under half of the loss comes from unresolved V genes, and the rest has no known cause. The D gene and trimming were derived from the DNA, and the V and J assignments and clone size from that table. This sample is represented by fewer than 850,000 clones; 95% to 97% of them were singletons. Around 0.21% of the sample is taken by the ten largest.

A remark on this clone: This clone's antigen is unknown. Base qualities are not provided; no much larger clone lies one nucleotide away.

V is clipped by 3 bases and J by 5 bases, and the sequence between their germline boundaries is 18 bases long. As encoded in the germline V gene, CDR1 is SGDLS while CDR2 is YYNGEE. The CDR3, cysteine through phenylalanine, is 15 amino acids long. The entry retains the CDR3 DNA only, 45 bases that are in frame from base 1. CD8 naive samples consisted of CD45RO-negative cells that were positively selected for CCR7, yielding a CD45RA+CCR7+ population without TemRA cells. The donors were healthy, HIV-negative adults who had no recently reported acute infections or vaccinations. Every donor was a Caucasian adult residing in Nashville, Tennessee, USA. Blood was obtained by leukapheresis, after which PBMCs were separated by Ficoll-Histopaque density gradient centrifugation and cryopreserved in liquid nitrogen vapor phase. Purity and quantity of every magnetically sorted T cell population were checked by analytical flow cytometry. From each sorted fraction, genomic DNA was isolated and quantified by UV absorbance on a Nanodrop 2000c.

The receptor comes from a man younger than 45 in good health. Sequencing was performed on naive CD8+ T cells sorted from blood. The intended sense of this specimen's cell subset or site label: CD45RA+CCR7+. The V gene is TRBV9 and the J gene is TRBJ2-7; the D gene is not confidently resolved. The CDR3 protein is CASSEFGFGQDEQYF. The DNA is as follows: TGTGCCAGCAGCGAGTTCGGATTCGGGCAAGACGAGCAGTACTTC.